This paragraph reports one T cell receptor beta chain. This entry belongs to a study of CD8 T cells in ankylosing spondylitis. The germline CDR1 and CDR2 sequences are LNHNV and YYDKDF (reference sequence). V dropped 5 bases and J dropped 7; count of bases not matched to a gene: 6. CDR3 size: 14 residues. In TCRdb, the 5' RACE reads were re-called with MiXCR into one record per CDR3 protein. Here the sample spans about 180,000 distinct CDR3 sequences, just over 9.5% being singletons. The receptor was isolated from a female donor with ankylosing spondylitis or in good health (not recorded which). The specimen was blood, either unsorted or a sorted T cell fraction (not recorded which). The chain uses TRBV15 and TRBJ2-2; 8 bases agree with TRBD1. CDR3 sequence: CATSDGQGFGELFF. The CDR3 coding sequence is TGTGCCACCAGCGACGGACAGGGATTCGGGGAGCTGTTTTTT.